The source of this TCR beta chain is a study of OX40 agonist ivuxolimab in advanced cancers. Measured with immunoSEQ multiplex PCR; TCRdb has only the in-frame clones, and not every one. This sample has roughly 82,000 clones; around four fifths occur once, and the top ten carry 0.75% to 0.85%. Germline V gene lookup returns CDR1 LGHNA and CDR2 YNFKEQ. CDR3 length: 18 residues. V lost 1 base to trimming and J lost 1 base; unmatched junction nucleotides: 6. Source: CD4+ or CD8+ T cells sorted from blood, taken in a trial of the OX40 agonist ivuxolimab. The TCR comes from an adult with an advanced solid tumor such as melanoma, head and neck, liver or kidney cancer. The gene calls are TRBV4-2 and TRBJ2-6; 8 bases are shared with TRBD1. CDR3 amino acids: CASSQADTGGSGANVLTF. The CDR3 DNA sequence: TGTGCCAGCAGCCAAGCCGACACAGGGGGGTCTGGGGCCAACGTCCTGACTTTC.